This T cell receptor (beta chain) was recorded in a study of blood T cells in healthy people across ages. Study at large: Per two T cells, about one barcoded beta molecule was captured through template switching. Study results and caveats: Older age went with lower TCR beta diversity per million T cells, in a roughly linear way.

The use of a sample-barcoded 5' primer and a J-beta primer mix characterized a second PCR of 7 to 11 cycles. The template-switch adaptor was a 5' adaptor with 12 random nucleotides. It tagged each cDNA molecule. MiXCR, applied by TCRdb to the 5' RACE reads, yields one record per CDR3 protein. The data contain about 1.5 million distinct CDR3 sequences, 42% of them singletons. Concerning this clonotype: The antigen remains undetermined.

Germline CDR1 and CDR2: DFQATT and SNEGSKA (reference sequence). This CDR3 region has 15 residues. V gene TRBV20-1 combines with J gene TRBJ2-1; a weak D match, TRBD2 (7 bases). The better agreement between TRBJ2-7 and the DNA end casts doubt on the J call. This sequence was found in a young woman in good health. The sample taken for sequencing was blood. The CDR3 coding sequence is TGCAGTGCTAGTAGGAGGGGGGGCTCCTACAATGAGCAGTACTTC. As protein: CSASRRGGSYNEQYF.